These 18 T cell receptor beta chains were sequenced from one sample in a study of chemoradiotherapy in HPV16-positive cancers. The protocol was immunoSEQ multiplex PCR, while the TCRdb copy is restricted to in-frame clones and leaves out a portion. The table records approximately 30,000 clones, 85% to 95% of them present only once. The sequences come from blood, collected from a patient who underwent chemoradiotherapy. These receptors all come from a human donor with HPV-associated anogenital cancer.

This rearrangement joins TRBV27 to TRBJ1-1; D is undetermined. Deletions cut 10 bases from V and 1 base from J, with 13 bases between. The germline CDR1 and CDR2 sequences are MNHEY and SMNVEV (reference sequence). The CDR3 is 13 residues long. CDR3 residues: CATLKWGNTEAFF. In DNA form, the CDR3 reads TGTGCCACCCTAAAATGGGGGAACACTGAAGCTTTCTTT.

The DNA for the CDR3 is TGTGCCAGCAGTTACGGCGGGGGGCAATCTCTCGAGCAGTACTTC. Its protein is CASSYGGGQSLEQYF. This chain joins TRBV6-5 and TRBJ2-7, with 8 bases fitting TRBD2. Germline CDR1 is MNHEY and CDR2 is SVGAGI. With 2 bases clipped from V and 6 bases from J, the junction kept 9 bases outside the gene matches. The CDR3 has 15 residues.

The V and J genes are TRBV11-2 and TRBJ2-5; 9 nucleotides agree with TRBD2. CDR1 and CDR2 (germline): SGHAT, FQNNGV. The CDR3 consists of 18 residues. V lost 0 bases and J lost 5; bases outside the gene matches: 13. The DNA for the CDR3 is TGTGCCAGCAGCTTAGATCAAGCGGGGGGACCCCGGGGGGAGACCCAGTACTTC. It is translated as CASSLDQAGGPRGETQYF.

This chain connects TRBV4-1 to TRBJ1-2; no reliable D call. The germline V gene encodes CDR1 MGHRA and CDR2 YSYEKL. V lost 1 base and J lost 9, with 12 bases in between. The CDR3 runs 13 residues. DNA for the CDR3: TGCGCCAGCAGCCAAGGCCCAGCTAATAGCTACACCTTC. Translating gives CASSQGPANSYTF.

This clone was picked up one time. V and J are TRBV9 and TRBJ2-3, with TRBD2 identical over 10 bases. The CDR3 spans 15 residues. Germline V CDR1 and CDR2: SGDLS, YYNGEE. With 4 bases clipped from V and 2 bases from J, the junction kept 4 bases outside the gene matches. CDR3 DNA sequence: TGTGCCAGCAGCCTTAGCGGGGGGAACACAGATACGCAGTATTTT. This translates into CASSLSGGNTDTQYF.

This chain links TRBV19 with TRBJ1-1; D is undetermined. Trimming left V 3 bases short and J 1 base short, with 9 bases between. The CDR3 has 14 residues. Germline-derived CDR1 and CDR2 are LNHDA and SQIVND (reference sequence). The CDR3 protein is CASSILGRNTEAFF. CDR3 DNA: TGTGCCAGTAGTATTTTAGGTCGGAACACTGAAGCTTTCTTT.

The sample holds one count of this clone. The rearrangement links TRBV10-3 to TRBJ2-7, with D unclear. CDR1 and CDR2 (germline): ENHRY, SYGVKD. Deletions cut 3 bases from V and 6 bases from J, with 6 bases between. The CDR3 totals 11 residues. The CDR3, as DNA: TGTGCCATCAGTGAAGGGTCCGAGCAGTACTTC. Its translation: CAISEGSEQYF.

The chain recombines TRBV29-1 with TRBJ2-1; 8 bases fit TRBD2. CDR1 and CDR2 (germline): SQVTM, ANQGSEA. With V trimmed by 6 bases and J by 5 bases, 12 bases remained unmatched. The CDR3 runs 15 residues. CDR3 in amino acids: CSVRRASGLNNEQFF. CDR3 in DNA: TGCAGCGTCAGGAGAGCTAGCGGGTTGAACAATGAGCAGTTCTTC.

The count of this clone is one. CDR3 nucleotides: TGTGCCAGCAGCTCAACAGGATCGGCCACTAATGAAAAACTGTTTTTT. Translated: CASSSTGSATNEKLFF. The chain uses TRBV7-6 and TRBJ1-4; a weak D match, TRBD1 (5 bases). Trimming cost V 4 bases and J 2 bases, with 14 bases left between them. This CDR3 region has 16 residues. Germline CDR1 reads SGHVS; CDR2 reads FNYEAQ.

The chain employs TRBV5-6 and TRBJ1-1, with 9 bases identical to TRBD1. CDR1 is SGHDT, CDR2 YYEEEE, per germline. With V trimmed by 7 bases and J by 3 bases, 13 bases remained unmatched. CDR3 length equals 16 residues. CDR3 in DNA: TGTGCCAGCCGGGAGGGACAGGGCCATGTCCACACTGAAGCTTTCTTT. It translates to CASREGQGHVHTEAFF.

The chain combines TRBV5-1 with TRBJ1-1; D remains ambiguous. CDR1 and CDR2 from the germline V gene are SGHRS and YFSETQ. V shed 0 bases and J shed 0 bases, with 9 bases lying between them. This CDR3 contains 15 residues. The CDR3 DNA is TGCGCCAGCAGCTTGGGTCCGAGGCTGAACACTGAAGCTTTCTTT. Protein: CASSLGPRLNTEAFF.

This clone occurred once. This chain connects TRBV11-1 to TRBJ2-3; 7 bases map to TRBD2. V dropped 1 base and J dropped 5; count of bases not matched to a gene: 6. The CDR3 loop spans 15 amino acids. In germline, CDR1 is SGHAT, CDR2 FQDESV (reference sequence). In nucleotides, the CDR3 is TGTGCCAGCAGCTTAGGTCCAGCGGGGAGAGATACGCAGTATTTT. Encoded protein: CASSLGPAGRDTQYF.

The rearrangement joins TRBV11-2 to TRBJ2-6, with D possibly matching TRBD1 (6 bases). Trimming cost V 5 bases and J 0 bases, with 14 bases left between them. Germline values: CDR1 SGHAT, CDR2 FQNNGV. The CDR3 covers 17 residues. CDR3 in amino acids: CASSLYPGDSGANVLTF. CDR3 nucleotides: TGTGCCAGCAGCCTATACCCAGGGGACTCTGGGGCCAACGTCCTGACTTTC.

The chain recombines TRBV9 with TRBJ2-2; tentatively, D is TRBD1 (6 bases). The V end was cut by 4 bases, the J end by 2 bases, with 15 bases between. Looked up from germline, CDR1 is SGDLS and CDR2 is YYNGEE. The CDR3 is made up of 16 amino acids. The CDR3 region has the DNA TGTGCCAGCAGCCCACAGGCAGGGGCAAACACCGGGGAGCTGTTTTTT. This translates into CASSPQAGANTGELFF.

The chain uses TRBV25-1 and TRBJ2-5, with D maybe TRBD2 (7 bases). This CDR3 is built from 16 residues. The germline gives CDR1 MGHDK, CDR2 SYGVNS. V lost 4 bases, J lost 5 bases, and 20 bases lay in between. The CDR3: CASSGRSRGQGETQYF. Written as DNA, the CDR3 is TGTGCCAGCAGTGGCCGATCGCGGGGGCAGGGGGAGACCCAGTACTTC.

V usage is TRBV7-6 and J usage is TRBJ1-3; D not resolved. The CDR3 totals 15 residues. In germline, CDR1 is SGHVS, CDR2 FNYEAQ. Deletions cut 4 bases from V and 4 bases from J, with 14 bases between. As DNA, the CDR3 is TGTGCCAGCAGCTCAGGTCCGGGGTTGGGAAACACCATATATTTT. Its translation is CASSSGPGLGNTIYF.

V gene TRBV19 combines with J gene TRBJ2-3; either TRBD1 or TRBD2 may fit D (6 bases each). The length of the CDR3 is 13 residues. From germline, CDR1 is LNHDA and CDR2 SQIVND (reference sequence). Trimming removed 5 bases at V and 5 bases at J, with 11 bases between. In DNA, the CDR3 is TGTGCCAGTAGTCCGGGGGCAAAAGATACGCAGTATTTT. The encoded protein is CASSPGAKDTQYF.

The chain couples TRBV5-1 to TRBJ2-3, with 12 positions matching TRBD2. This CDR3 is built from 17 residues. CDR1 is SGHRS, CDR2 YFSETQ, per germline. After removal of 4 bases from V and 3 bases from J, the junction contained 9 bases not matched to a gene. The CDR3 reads CASSPIPTSGRTDTQYF. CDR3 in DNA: TGCGCCAGCAGCCCCATCCCGACTAGCGGGAGAACAGATACGCAGTATTTT.